The 23 T cell receptor beta chains in this list originate from one sample, sequenced in a study of T cell changes during pregnancy in multiple sclerosis. Profiled with immunoSEQ multiplex PCR; TCRdb holds only in-frame clones, not every one. The data hold tens of thousands of clones, with nearly 95% observed a single time. Sequenced material: CD4+ T cells from peripheral blood mononuclear cells, taken in the second trimester of pregnancy. Receptor source: a female donor with multiple sclerosis, enrolled in a pregnancy study.

The chain is built from TRBV19 and TRBJ2-7; 8 nucleotides agree with TRBD1. The V and J ends lost 5 bases and 0 bases, in that order; junction bases with no gene match: 9. Germline assignment: CDR1 LNHDA and CDR2 SQIVND (reference sequence). CDR3 length: 16 amino acids. CDR3: CASSPRTGISSYEQYF. CDR3 nucleotides: TGTGCCAGTAGTCCCCGGACAGGGATAAGCTCCTACGAGCAGTACTTC.

The chain uses TRBV9 and TRBJ2-3; D not resolved. Trimming took off 0 bases at V and 3 bases at J, with 5 bases between the two ends. Per germline, CDR1 SGDLS and CDR2 YYNGEE. The CDR3 totals 13 residues. CDR3: CASSVGATDTQYF. Written as DNA, the CDR3 is TGTGCCAGCAGCGTAGGGGCTACAGATACGCAGTATTTT. Full variable domain (outside the CDR3, taken from reference TRBV9 and TRBJ2-3): DSGVTQTPKHLITATGQRVTLRCSPRSGDLSVYWYQQSLDQGLQFLIQYYNGEERAKGNILERFSAQQFPDLHSELNLSSLELGDSALYFCASSVGATDTQYFGPGTRLTVL.

DNA for the CDR3: TGTGCCAGCAGGCCTCAGGGGGCGAGCACTGAAGCTTTCTTT. Its translation is CASRPQGASTEAFF. The V call is TRBV2, the J call TRBJ1-1, with 8 bases matching TRBD1. There are 14 residues in the CDR3. The germline gives CDR1 SNHLY, CDR2 FYNNEI. V was pared by 6 bases and J by 4 bases, with 7 bases of the junction left unmatched. The full variable domain, its missing parts supplied by reference TRBV2 and TRBJ1-1, is EPEVTQTPSHQVTQMGQEVILRCVPISNHLYFYWYRQILGQKVEFLVSFYNNEISEKSEIFDDQFSVERPDGSNFTLKIRSTKLEDSAMYFCASRPQGASTEAFFGQGTRLTVV.

V gene TRBV4-1 combines with J gene TRBJ1-2; TRBD1 matches at 8 bases. This CDR3 comprises 17 residues. V dropped 3 bases and J dropped 4; count of bases not matched to a gene: 13. Germline CDR1 MGHRA, CDR2 YSYEKL. The CDR3 reads CASSQAGTGAKSYGYTF. The CDR3 DNA reads as TGCGCCAGCAGCCAGGCAGGGACAGGAGCTAAATCCTATGGCTACACCTTC.

V usage is TRBV6-1 and J usage is TRBJ2-7; no reliable D call. V dropped 4 bases and J dropped 2 bases, with 9 bases sitting between them. From germline, CDR1 is MNHNS and CDR2 SASEGT. This CDR3 is 13 amino acids long. CDR3 sequence (DNA): TGTGCCAGCAGTGTAGAGGTTACCTACGAGCAGTACTTC. This codes for CASSVEVTYEQYF.

The chain has TRBV9 and TRBJ2-3; a weak D match, TRBD2 (6 bases). Germline lookup yields CDR1 SGDLS and CDR2 YYNGEE. CDR3 length: 16 amino acids. The V gene lost 4 bases and the J gene lost 0 bases, with 15 bases spanning the gap. The CDR3 nucleotides read TGTGCCAGCAGCCCCCGGGACTTTCCTAGCACAGATACGCAGTATTTT. It encodes CASSPRDFPSTDTQYF.

V usage is TRBV9 and J usage is TRBJ1-2, with D tentatively TRBD1 (6 bases). The CDR3 runs to 14 residues. The germline CDR1 and CDR2 sequences are SGDLS and YYNGEE. Trimming shortened V by 3 bases and J by 5 bases, and 14 bases separated the two germline ends. The CDR3 DNA reads TGTGCCAGCAGCGCCCACTTGACAGGATATGGCTACACCTTC. Protein: CASSAHLTGYGYTF.

The chain joins TRBV6-5 to TRBJ2-3; TRBD2 matches at 7 bases. V was pared by 8 bases and J by 3 bases, with 11 bases of the junction left unmatched. Looked up from germline, CDR1 is MNHEY and CDR2 is SVGAGI. The CDR3 totals 15 residues. Here the CDR3 reads CASGYSGLTTDTQYF. The CDR3, as DNA: TGTGCCAGCGGGTATTCGGGACTAACGACAGATACGCAGTATTTT.

The rearrangement uses TRBV6-5 and TRBJ2-7; TRBD2 is a possible D gene (5 bases). The CDR3 loop spans 13 amino acids. The ends were cut back, 5 bases at V and 2 bases at J, with 10 bases in the middle. Germline assignment: CDR1 MNHEY and CDR2 SVGAGI. CDR3 region: CASSRTGTYEQYF. CDR3 bases: TGTGCCAGCAGTCGGACTGGAACCTACGAGCAGTACTTC.

The chain employs TRBV4-1 and TRBJ1-1, with D uncertain. V was trimmed by 0 bases and J by 11 bases, leaving 25 bases between them. The CDR3 is made up of 17 amino acids. Germline V gene lookup returns CDR1 MGHRA and CDR2 YSYEKL. CDR3 protein: CASSQDSAVTLRGEAFF. CDR3 nucleotides: TGCGCCAGCAGCCAAGATTCTGCCGTAACCTTACGAGGAGAGGCTTTCTTT.

This clone occurred once. The V and J genes are TRBV11-1 and TRBJ2-5; the match to TRBD1 covers 8 bases. Germline CDR1 SGHAT, CDR2 FQDESV (reference sequence). The length of the CDR3 is 16 residues. The trim removed 1 base at V and 4 bases at J, leaving 8 bases unmatched. CDR3 DNA: TGTGCCAGCAGCTTAGGGGACGGCGGGACAGGAGAGACCCAGTACTTC. Protein: CASSLGDGGTGETQYF.

V gene TRBV29-1 combines with J gene TRBJ2-2; 7 nucleotides align to TRBD2. Per the germline V gene, CDR1 is SQVTM and CDR2 is ANQGSEA. CDR3 length: 15 residues. V trimming: 6 bases; J trimming: 1 base; junction bases outside the gene matches: 8. Here the CDR3 DNA reads TGCAGCGTGGGCCCCGGGGGGTGGAACACCGGGGAGCTGTTTTTT. It encodes CSVGPGGWNTGELFF.

The V call is TRBV19, the J call TRBJ1-1, with 8 bases that match TRBD1. The CDR3 loop spans 16 amino acids. The J segment lost 0 bases and the V segment lost 5 bases, leaving 8 bases of the junction unmatched. Germline V gives CDR1 LNHDA, CDR2 SQIVND (reference sequence). The CDR3 reads CASSLQGALLNTEAFF. CDR3 nucleotides: TGTGCCAGTAGTCTCCAGGGGGCGCTTTTGAACACTGAAGCTTTCTTT.

This chain links TRBV10-1 with TRBJ2-5; 10 bases match TRBD2. The CDR3 has 16 amino acids. The germline V gene has CDR1 WNHNN and CDR2 SYGVQD (reference sequence). The V segment lost 4 bases and the J segment 0 bases; nucleotides outside the gene matches: 5. The CDR3 loop is CASSGQRGGDQETQYF. The DNA for the CDR3 is TGCGCCAGCAGTGGACAGCGGGGGGGAGACCAAGAGACCCAGTACTTC.

This chain links TRBV18 with TRBJ1-4, with D hard to call. Germline CDR1 is KGHSH and CDR2 is LQKENI. V lost 1 base, J lost 0 bases, and 6 bases lay in between. The CDR3 extends over 15 amino acids. The DNA of the CDR3 is TGTGCCAGCTCACCACTCAATCCAACTAATGAAAAACTGTTTTTT. Protein sequence: CASSPLNPTNEKLFF.

This clone has just a few counts. The rearrangement links TRBV7-2 to TRBJ1-6, with 10 bases matching TRBD1. The germline V gene has CDR1 SGHTA and CDR2 FQGNSA. CDR3 size: 14 residues. Trimming cost V 6 bases and J 9 bases; bases outside gene matches: 5. CDR3 nucleotides: TGTGCCAGCAGGCGACAGGGGGCGAGTTCACCCCTCCACTTT. Translated, it gives CASRRQGASSPLHF.

The J gene is TRBJ2-7, the V gene TRBV6-6, with D possibly TRBD1 on 5 matching bases. CDR1 and CDR2 from the germline V gene are MNHNY and SVGAGI (reference sequence). V lost 6 bases, J lost 0 bases, and 12 bases lay in between. The CDR3 has 14 residues. The CDR3 coding sequence is TGTGCCAGCAGCCGCCAGGGATTCTCCTACGAGCAGTACTTC. Translating gives CASSRQGFSYEQYF.

The rearrangement uses TRBV18 and TRBJ2-3; 8 nucleotides match TRBD2. Germline V gene data show CDR1 as KGHSH and CDR2 as LQKENI. The J segment lost 0 bases and the V segment lost 2 bases, leaving 4 bases of the junction unmatched. This CDR3 contains 16 residues. The CDR3 protein is CASSPGVAGSTDTQYF. The CDR3 coding sequence is TGTGCCAGCTCACCAGGAGTAGCGGGGAGCACAGATACGCAGTATTTT.

This chain joins TRBV7-6 and TRBJ2-3; a weak D match, TRBD2 (5 bases). The germline V gene has CDR1 SGHVS and CDR2 FNYEAQ. With 0 bases removed from V and 3 bases from J, the gap between germline ends came to 10 bases. The CDR3 totals 15 residues. CDR3 sequence reads: CASSLADGETDTQYF. The CDR3 DNA is TGTGCCAGCAGCTTAGCGGACGGGGAGACAGATACGCAGTATTTT.

This chain links TRBV30 with TRBJ2-1; 8 nucleotides line up with TRBD1. This CDR3 comprises 18 residues. Germline V gene lookup returns CDR1 GTSNPN and CDR2 SVGIG (reference sequence). J gave up 4 bases and V 2 bases, and 16 bases lay outside the gene matches. For the CDR3, the DNA is TGTGCCTGGAGTTCCTATCAAATCGGGACAGGTCATTACAATGAGCAGTTCTTC. It translates to CAWSSYQIGTGHYNEQFF.

The V gene is TRBV30, the J gene TRBJ1-4; D gene unclear. Germline V gene sequence: CDR1 GTSNPN, CDR2 SVGIG (reference sequence). The CDR3 totals 15 residues. The ends were cut back, 0 bases at V and 3 bases at J, with 11 bases in the middle. Here the CDR3 DNA reads TGTGCCTGGAGTGTGGCAGCTGCGGCTAATGAAAAACTGTTTTTT. Translation gives CAWSVAAAANEKLFF.

The chain has TRBV15 and TRBJ2-3, with 8 bases identical to TRBD2. Per germline, CDR1 LNHNV and CDR2 YYDKDF (reference sequence). V dropped 5 bases and J dropped 4; count of bases not matched to a gene: 11. The CDR3 contains 16 residues. The CDR3 sequence: CATSPGTSLRADTQYF. DNA for the CDR3: TGTGCCACCAGCCCCGGGACTAGTTTGCGGGCAGATACGCAGTATTTT.

J is TRBJ2-5 and V is TRBV2, with 8 bases matching TRBD2. V was pared by 1 base and J by 3 bases, with 13 bases of the junction left unmatched. Germline V gene data show CDR1 as SNHLY and CDR2 as FYNNEI. There are 18 residues in the CDR3. Here the CDR3 DNA reads TGTGCCAGCAGTGAAGACTCCGGGACTAGTTGGTTGAAAGAGACCCAGTACTTC. Residues: CASSEDSGTSWLKETQYF. The full variable domain, completed using reference TRBV2 and TRBJ2-5, is EPEVTQTPSHQVTQMGQEVILRCVPISNHLYFYWYRQILGQKVEFLVSFYNNEISEKSEIFDDQFSVERPDGSNFTLKIRSTKLEDSAMYFCASSEDSGTSWLKETQYFGPGTRLLVL.